Detailed here is one TCR beta chain. The antigen is undetermined. A read error may account for a junction end that differs from germline. The record originates from a study of blood T cells in healthy people across ages. Study details: Researchers report that template switching captured about one barcoded beta molecule per two T cells.

A sample-barcoded 5' primer and a J-beta primer mix were used in a second PCR of roughly 6 to 12 cycles. TCRdb recomputed calls from the 5' RACE reads with MiXCR, one row per CDR3 protein. This table has about 1.8 million distinct CDR3 sequences, just under 50% appearing once. CDR3 size: 14 residues. CDR1 and CDR2 from the germline V gene are SQVTM and ANQGSEA. Findings and limits, study-wide: Nothing was known about donor CMV status, and this possibly confounded expanded clonotype changes. Samples with more naive T cells showed higher observed beta diversity.

Input material: blood. This TCR came from a middle-aged woman in good health. This chain connects TRBV29-1 to TRBJ1-1; possibly TRBD1 for D (5 bases). The CDR3: CSVHGTLGNTEAFF. In nucleotides, the CDR3 is TGCAGCGTGCACGGGACGCTGGGAAACACTGAGGCTTTCTTT. The full variable domain, its missing parts supplied by reference TRBV29-1 and TRBJ1-1, is SAVISQKPSRDICQRGTSLTIQCQVDSQVTMMFWYRQQPGQSLTLIATANQGSEATYESGFVIDKFPISRPNLTFSTLTVSNMSPEDSSIYLCSVHGTLGNTEAFFGQGTRLTVV.